Listed below are T cell receptor beta chains from one sample, sequenced in a study of shared clonotypes between healthy human individuals. Some clones are missing from TCRdb's copy, which holds only in-frame ones; the method was immunoSEQ multiplex PCR. The data contain under 600,000 clones, roughly 98% of them singletons. Sequencing used naive CD8+ T cells sorted from blood. All receptors come from a young man in good health. The CDR3 runs from the conserved cysteine through the conserved F or W. D genes are given only for firm matches. A clone size is listed for some rows: how often the clone was seen (once, few, many), or a class if it is expanded.

size,J,D,length,V,DNA,CDR3
-,TRBJ2-5,-,14,TRBV7-9,TGTGCCAGCAGCTTTATAACAGGGCAACGGACCCAGTACTTC,CASSFITGQRTQYF
-,TRBJ2-1,TRBD1,15,TRBV10-3,TGTGCCATCAGAGACAGGGGAGAGGTCTACAATGAGCAGTTCTTC,CAIRDRGEVYNEQFF
once,TRBJ2-7,-,16,TRBV18,TGTGCCAGCTCAGGGACCGCCGAGGAACTCCTGGGGCAGCAGTACTTC,CASSGTAEELLGQQYF
-,TRBJ1-2,-,13,TRBV28,TGTGCCAGCAGTCCACAGGGCTCCCATGGCTACACCTTC,CASSPQGSHGYTF
-,TRBJ2-3,TRBD1,15,TRBV7-3,TGTGCCAGCAGCTTAGGGACAGGGGTCACAGATACGCAGTATTTT,CASSLGTGVTDTQYF
-,TRBJ2-7,-,17,TRBV5-6,TGTGCCAGCAGCCCACAAAAACTAGGCTCTGTCTCCTACGAGCAGTACTTC,CASSPQKLGSVSYEQYF
-,TRBJ1-1,-,13,TRBV6-6,TGTGCCAGCAGTTCGACAGAGGGCACTGAAGCTTTCTTT,CASSSTEGTEAFF
-,TRBJ2-7,-,14,TRBV5-1,TGCGCCAGCAGCTTGGACAGGATCCCCTACGAGCAGTACTTC,CASSLDRIPYEQYF
-,TRBJ2-3,TRBD2,18,TRBV10-3,TGTGCCATCAGTGAGGATGGGGGAGGGCCCCCTAGCACAGATACGCAGTATTTT,CAISEDGGGPPSTDTQYF
-,TRBJ2-1,-,14,TRBV27,TGTGCCAGCACCCCCGGGGCTAGCCACGTAACGCAGTTCTTC,CASTPGASHVTQFF
few,TRBJ1-1,-,12,TRBV7-9,TGTGCCAGCAGCTTATTGAACACTGAAGCTTTCTTT,CASSLLNTEAFF
-,TRBJ1-1,-,15,TRBV5-6,TGTGCCAGCAGCTTGGAGCTGGGTCTGAACACTGAAGCTTTCTTT,CASSLELGLNTEAFF
-,TRBJ2-2,TRBD1,16,TRBV27,TGTGCCAGCAGTCCATTGACAGGGGTCAACACCGGGGAGCTGTTTTTT,CASSPLTGVNTGELFF
-,TRBJ2-5,TRBD1,12,TRBV29-1,TGCAGCCCTCGACAGGGCCAAGAGACCCAGTACTTC,CSPRQGQETQYF
-,TRBJ1-5,TRBD1,14,TRBV14,TGTGCCAGCAGCCACAGGGGGGCCGGGCAGCCCCAGCATTTT,CASSHRGAGQPQHF
once,TRBJ2-7,-,15,TRBV10-3,TGTGCCATCAGTGAGTCGAACAGGGAAACCTACGAGCAGTACTTC,CAISESNRETYEQYF
-,TRBJ2-1,-,16,TRBV11-2,TGTGCCAGCAGCTTAGGTGTAGCCGTATCCTACAATGAGCAGTTCTTC,CASSLGVAVSYNEQFF
-,TRBJ1-3,-,15,TRBV4-3,TGCGCCAGCAGCCAAGGGGGGGACTCTGGAAACACCATATATTTT,CASSQGGDSGNTIYF
-,TRBJ2-1,TRBD2,18,TRBV4-1,TGCGCCAGCAGCAGCCGGCCAACTAGCGTACTATCCTACAATGAGCAGTTCTTC,CASSSRPTSVLSYNEQFF
-,TRBJ1-4,-,14,TRBV30,TGTGCCTGGAGTGGGACCCCGCGGGTAGAAAAACTGTTTTTT,CAWSGTPRVEKLFF
-,TRBJ1-1,TRBD1,16,TRBV5-1,TGCGCCAGCAGCTTGGGGGGACAGGGATTGAACACTGAAGCTTTCTTT,CASSLGGQGLNTEAFF
-,TRBJ2-7,-,13,TRBV13,TGTGCCAGCAAGAGCGGAGGGAACTACGAGCAGTACTTC,CASKSGGNYEQYF
-,TRBJ1-3,-,19,TRBV11-2,TGTGCCAGCAGCCTGCTTTCTCTAACCAGACTGGACTCTGGAAACACCATATATTTT,CASSLLSLTRLDSGNTIYF
once,TRBJ2-7,TRBD2,15,TRBV27,TGTGCCAGCAGTTTATGGGCTAGCGGATCCTACGAGCAGTACTTC,CASSLWASGSYEQYF
-,TRBJ2-2,-,15,TRBV5-6,TGTGCCAGCAGCTTGGGTCCTAGTCTGGGCGGGGAGCTGTTTTTT,CASSLGPSLGGELFF
-,TRBJ2-5,TRBD2,15,TRBV2,TGTGCCAGCAGTGAGGGACTAGCGGGACGGGAGACCCAGTACTTC,CASSEGLAGRETQYF
once,TRBJ1-5,-,14,TRBV7-9,TGTGCCAGCAGCCGAGGGGGGTTTAATCAGCCCCAGCATTTT,CASSRGGFNQPQHF